One and the same sample provided the 11 T cell receptor beta chains below, sequenced in a study of T cells expressing NK-cell markers (dated by TCRdb to about 2020). Receptors were amplified or captured by 5' RACE. These reads were obtained on an Illumina HiSeq 2000. Reprocessed by TCRdb, the reads give a single entry per CDR3 protein sequence, without DNA. The sample has roughly 420,000 distinct CDR3 sequences on record. The ten largest clones take up more than 7% of the sample. Sample: blood T cells: a sorted CD56 or NKG2C T cell subset, CD4+ or CD8+ T cells, or bulk PBMC T cells (not recorded which). Receptors were obtained from a woman between 18 and 70 years old in good health.

CDR3 sequence: CSVEYWASGSTDTQYF. V usage is TRBV29-1 and J usage is TRBJ2-3; TCRdb names TRBD2, which stays unverified in the absence of DNA. This CDR3 region has 16 residues. Germline V gene data show CDR1 as SQVTM and CDR2 as ANQGSEA.

The gene calls are TRBV7-3 and TRBJ2-2; TCRdb proposes TRBD2, but this gene call is untestable without DNA. The CDR3 covers 15 residues. Germline V lookup: CDR1 SGHTA, CDR2 FQGTGA. The CDR3 loop is CASSSSSGATGELFF.

The genes are TRBV7-2 and TRBJ1-5; TCRdb selects TRBD1, and the lack of DNA leaves this call unchecked. CDR1 is SGHTA, CDR2 FQGNSA, per germline. The CDR3 runs to 14 residues. Here the CDR3 reads CASSLYRGEQPQHF.

This rearrangement joins TRBV12-3 or TRBV12-4 to TRBJ1-3; the TCRdb call, TRBD1, lacks DNA for checking. This CDR3 contains 14 residues. Here the CDR3 reads CASRALRPGNTIYF.

The J gene is TRBJ2-2, the V gene TRBV14; without DNA, the TCRdb call of TRBD1 cannot be checked. Germline CDR1 SGHDN, CDR2 FVKESK. CDR3 length: 14 residues. CDR3 sequence reads: CASRPWGATGELFF.

V gene TRBV7-3 combines with J gene TRBJ2-2; no DNA is available, so the TRBD1 call from TCRdb remains unchecked. CDR3 length: 16 residues. Germline CDR1 and CDR2: SGHTA and FQGTGA. The CDR3 protein is CASRLGTGGNTGELFF.

This chain connects TRBV20-1 to TRBJ2-3; the TCRdb D gene call, TRBD1, has no DNA to confirm it. The CDR3 has 17 residues. The germline V gene has CDR1 DFQATT and CDR2 SNEGSKA (reference sequence). CDR3 sequence reads: CSARAPSSGLATDTQYF.

The rearrangement joins TRBV20-1 to TRBJ1-1. CDR3 length: 13 amino acids. CDR1 is DFQATT, CDR2 SNEGSKA, per germline (reference sequence). The CDR3 loop reads CSADTGRDTEAFF.

The J gene is TRBJ2-7, the V gene TRBV7-3; TCRdb picks TRBD2, but there is no DNA to check that call. The CDR3 has 15 residues. Per the germline V gene, CDR1 is SGHTA and CDR2 is FQGTGA. CDR3: CASSLIGLDSYEQYF.

This chain's CDR3 is CASRVLGLGDIQYF. The chain has TRBV6-2 or TRBV6-3 and TRBJ2-4; TCRdb's D call, TRBD2, is unchecked because there is no DNA. The germline CDR1 and CDR2 sequences are MNHEY and SVGEGT. CDR3 length equals 14 residues.

The chain couples TRBV5-1 to TRBJ1-4; with no DNA, the TCRdb D assignment of TRBD1 cannot be verified. This CDR3 has 14 residues. Germline V gives CDR1 SGHRS, CDR2 YFSETQ. This CDR3 reads CASRHGQGEEKLFF.